This TCR beta chain was recorded in a study of OX40 agonist ivuxolimab in advanced cancers. About the study: It was permissible to have had prior anti-PD-1, anti-PD-L1 or anti-CTLA-4 therapy, and approximately 41% had some.

Generated by immunoSEQ multiplex PCR, the TCRdb table keeps only in-frame clones and is missing some. The sample shows about 48,000 clones, 70% to 90% of them seen only once. Germline V gives CDR1 MNHEY, CDR2 SVGAGI. The ends were cut back, 0 bases at V and 3 bases at J, with 10 bases in the middle. This CDR3 comprises 15 residues. Study-wide points: Averaged across samples, CD8+ T cells carried more expanded clones than CD4+ did.

To note about this clone: What it recognizes is unknown.

The chain joins TRBV6-5 to TRBJ2-3; no clear D gene. The source is an adult with an advanced solid tumor such as melanoma, head and neck, liver or kidney cancer. The sample was CD4+ or CD8+ T cells sorted from blood, taken in a trial of the OX40 agonist ivuxolimab. CDR3 DNA: TGTGCCAGCAGTTACTCGAGTCCGAGGACAGATACGCAGTATTTT. Translated, it gives CASSYSSPRTDTQYF.